The rows below give T cell receptor beta chains drawn from one sample of a study of blood T cell repertoires in COVID-19. The repertoire was sequenced with immunoSEQ multiplex PCR; TCRdb's copy has only in-frame clones and lacks some. This sample has about 260,000 clones, with around nine tenths found just once. The source material was peripheral blood. These receptors were collected from a man in his forties who had recovered from COVID-19. The CDR3 runs from the conserved cysteine through the conserved F or W. A D gene is named only where the DNA matches it firmly. The size entry is marked missing in some rows and otherwise reads once, few, many or a size class.

cdr3_length	d_call	clone_size	v_call	j_call	cdr3_nt	cdr3_aa
16	TRBD1	.	TRBV9	TRBJ1-1	TGTGCCAGCAGCCAAGGACAGGGGACTTGGGACACTGAAGCTTTCTTT	CASSQGQGTWDTEAFF
14	.	.	TRBV2	TRBJ2-1	TGTGCCAGCAGGGGGGCGGGCGTCTTCAATGAGCAGTTCTTC	CASRGAGVFNEQFF
15	.	.	TRBV11-2	TRBJ2-3	TGTGCCAGCAGCTTAGTTGGGGGGGCCCTAGATACGCAGTATTTT	CASSLVGGALDTQYF
13	.	.	TRBV18	TRBJ1-5	TGTGCCAGCTCATCACTCCGCGAGCAGCCCCAGCATTTT	CASSSLREQPQHF
17	TRBD2	few	TRBV7-2	TRBJ2-3	TGTGCCAGCAGCCCGCGATGGACTAGCTTGGGCACAGATACGCAGTATTTT	CASSPRWTSLGTDTQYF
17	TRBD2	.	TRBV7-2	TRBJ2-3	TGTGCCAGCAGCACCGGGACTAGCGGGGGGGCCGCAGATACGCAGTATTTT	CASSTGTSGGAADTQYF
15	TRBD2	.	TRBV9	TRBJ2-1	TGTGCCAGCAGCGCTAGCGGGGGTCTCTACAATGAGCAGTTCTTC	CASSASGGLYNEQFF
16	TRBD1	.	TRBV5-4	TRBJ1-1	TGTGCCAGCCAACAGGGGGCACTGGGGTTGAACACTGAAGCTTTCTTT	CASQQGALGLNTEAFF
14	.	.	TRBV7-2	TRBJ2-3	TGTGCCAGCAGCTTAGGCAACCGGGGGAATACGCAGTATTTT	CASSLGNRGNTQYF
14	TRBD1	few	TRBV10-2	TRBJ2-5	TGCGCCAGCAGTGAAGGACAGGGGTGGGAGACCCAGTACTTC	CASSEGQGWETQYF
14	.	.	TRBV7-2	TRBJ1-5	TGTGCCAGCAGCTTATGGGCAGAAAATCAGCCCCAGCATTTT	CASSLWAENQPQHF
12	.	.	TRBV2	TRBJ2-3	TGTGCCAGCAGTATAAGCACAGATACGCAGTATTTT	CASSISTDTQYF
13	.	.	TRBV9	TRBJ2-5	TGTGCCAGCAGCGTAGCGAGTCAAGAGACCCAGTACTTC	CASSVASQETQYF
14	.	once	TRBV6-2/TRBV6-3	TRBJ2-7	TGTGCCAGCAGTTACCGGTACAGGGCCTACGAGCAGTACTTC	CASSYRYRAYEQYF
15	.	.	TRBV18	TRBJ1-5	TGTGCCAGCTCACCCCTCAGGGCAGATAATCAGCCCCAGCATTTT	CASSPLRADNQPQHF
16	TRBD2	.	TRBV9	TRBJ2-1	TGTGCCAGCAGCGCCCCACTAGCGGGGGCCAGCAATGAGCAGTTCTTC	CASSAPLAGASNEQFF
21	TRBD2	.	TRBV12-5	TRBJ2-3	TGTGCTAGTGGTTTGCCTCGCCTAGGACTAGCGGGAGGCCCTAGCACAGATACGCAGTATTTT	CASGLPRLGLAGGPSTDTQYF
16	.	.	TRBV24-1	TRBJ2-3	TGTGCCACCAGTGATTTCGCACACCCAGGCACAGATACGCAGTATTTT	CATSDFAHPGTDTQYF